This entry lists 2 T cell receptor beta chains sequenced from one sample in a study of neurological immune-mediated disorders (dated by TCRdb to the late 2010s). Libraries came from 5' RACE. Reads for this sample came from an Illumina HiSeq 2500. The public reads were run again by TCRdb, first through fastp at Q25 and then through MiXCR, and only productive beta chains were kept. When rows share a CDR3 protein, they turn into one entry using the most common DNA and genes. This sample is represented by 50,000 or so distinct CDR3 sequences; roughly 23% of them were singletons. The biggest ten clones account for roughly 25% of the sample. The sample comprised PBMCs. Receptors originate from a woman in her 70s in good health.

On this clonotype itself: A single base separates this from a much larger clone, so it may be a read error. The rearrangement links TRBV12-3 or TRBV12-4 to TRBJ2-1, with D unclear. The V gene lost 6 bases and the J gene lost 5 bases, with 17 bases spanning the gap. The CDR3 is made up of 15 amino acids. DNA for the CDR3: TGTGCCAGCAGCCCTTCCGGGTCAGAAAACAATGAGCAGTTCTTC. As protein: CASSPSGSENNEQFF.

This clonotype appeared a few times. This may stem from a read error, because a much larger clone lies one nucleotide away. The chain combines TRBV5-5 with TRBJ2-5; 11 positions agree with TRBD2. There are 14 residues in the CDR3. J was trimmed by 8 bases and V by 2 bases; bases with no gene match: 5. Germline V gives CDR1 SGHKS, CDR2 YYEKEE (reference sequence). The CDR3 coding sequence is TGTGCCAGCAGCTTTACTAGCGGGAGTGAAACCCAGTACTTC. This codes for CASSFTSGSETQYF.